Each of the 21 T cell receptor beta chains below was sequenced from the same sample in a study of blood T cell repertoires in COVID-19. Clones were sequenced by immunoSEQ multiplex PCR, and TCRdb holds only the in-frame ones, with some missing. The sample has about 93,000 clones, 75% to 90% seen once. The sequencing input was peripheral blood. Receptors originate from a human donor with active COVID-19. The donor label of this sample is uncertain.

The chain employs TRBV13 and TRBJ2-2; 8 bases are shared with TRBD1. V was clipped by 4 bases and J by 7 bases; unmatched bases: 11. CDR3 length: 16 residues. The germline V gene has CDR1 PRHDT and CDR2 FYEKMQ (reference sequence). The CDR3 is CASSSRQGMSNGELFF. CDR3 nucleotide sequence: TGTGCCAGCAGCTCGCGACAGGGGATGAGTAACGGGGAGCTGTTTTTT.

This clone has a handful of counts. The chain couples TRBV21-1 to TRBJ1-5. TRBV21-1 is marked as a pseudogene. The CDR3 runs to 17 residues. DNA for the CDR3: TGTGCCAGCAGCAAGGCCCGCGGGGGATGGGACAATCAGCCCCAGCATTTT. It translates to CASSKARGGWDNQPQHF.

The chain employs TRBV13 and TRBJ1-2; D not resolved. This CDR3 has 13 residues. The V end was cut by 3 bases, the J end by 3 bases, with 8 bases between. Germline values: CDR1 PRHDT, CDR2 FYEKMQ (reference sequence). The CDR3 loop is CASSFGEYYGYTF. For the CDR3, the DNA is TGTGCCAGCAGCTTCGGTGAATACTATGGCTACACCTTC. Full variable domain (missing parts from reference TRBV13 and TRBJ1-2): AAGVIQSPRHLIKEKRETATLKCYPIPRHDTVYWYQQGPGQDPQFLISFYEKMQSDKGSIPDRFSAQQFSDYHSELNMSSLELGDSALYFCASSFGEYYGYTFGSGTRLTVV.

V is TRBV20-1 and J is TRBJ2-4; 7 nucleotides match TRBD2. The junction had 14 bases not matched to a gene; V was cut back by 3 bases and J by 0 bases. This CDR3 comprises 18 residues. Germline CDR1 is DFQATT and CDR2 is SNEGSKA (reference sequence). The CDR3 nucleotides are TGCAGTGCTAGTTCGTGGTCCGAGGGAGGGATAGCCAAAAACATTCAGTACTTC. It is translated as CSASSWSEGGIAKNIQYF.

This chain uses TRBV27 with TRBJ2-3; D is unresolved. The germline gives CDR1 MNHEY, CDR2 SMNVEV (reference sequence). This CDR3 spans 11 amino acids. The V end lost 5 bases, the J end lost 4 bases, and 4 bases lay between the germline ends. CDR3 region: CASSQSDTQYF. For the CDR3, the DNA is TGTGCCAGCAGTCAGTCAGATACGCAGTATTTT.

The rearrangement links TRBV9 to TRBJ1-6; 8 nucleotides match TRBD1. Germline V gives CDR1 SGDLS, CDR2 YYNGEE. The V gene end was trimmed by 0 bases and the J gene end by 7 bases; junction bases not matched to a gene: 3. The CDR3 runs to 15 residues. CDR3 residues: CASSVEQGGNSPLHF. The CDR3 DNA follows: TGTGCCAGCAGCGTAGAACAGGGGGGGAATTCACCCCTCCACTTT.

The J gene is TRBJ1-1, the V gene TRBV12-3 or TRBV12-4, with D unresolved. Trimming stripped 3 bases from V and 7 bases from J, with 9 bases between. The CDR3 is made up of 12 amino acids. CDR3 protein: CASSFRLYEAFF. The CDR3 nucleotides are TGTGCCAGCAGTTTCCGACTTTATGAAGCTTTCTTT.

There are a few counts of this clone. DNA for the CDR3: TGTGCCAGCAGACCCCCCAGGGTAGGTTCACCCCTCCACTTT. Its protein product is CASRPPRVGSPLHF. The V gene is TRBV27, the J gene TRBJ1-6; D might be TRBD1 (5 bases). The V and J ends lost 6 bases and 9 bases respectively, with 15 bases between them. Germline CDR1 is MNHEY and CDR2 is SMNVEV (reference sequence). This CDR3 is built from 14 residues.

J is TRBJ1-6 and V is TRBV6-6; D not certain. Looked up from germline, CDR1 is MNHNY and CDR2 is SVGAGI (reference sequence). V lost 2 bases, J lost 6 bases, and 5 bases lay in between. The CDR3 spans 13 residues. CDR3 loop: CASSYLLNSPLHF. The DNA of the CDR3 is TGTGCCAGCAGTTACCTCCTTAATTCACCCCTCCACTTT.

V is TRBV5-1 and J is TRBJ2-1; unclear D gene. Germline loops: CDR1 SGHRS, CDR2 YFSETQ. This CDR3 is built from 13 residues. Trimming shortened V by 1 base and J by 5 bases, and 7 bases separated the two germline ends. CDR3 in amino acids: CASSLQSDNEQFF. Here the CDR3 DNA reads TGCGCCAGCAGCTTGCAGTCCGACAATGAGCAGTTCTTC.

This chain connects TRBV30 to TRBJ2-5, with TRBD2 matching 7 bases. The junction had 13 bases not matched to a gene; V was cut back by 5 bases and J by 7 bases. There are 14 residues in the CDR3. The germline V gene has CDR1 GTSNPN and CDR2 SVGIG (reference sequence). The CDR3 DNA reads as TGTGCCTGGGTCAACCGGGTCCCGGGAGGGACCCAGTACTTC. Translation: CAWVNRVPGGTQYF.

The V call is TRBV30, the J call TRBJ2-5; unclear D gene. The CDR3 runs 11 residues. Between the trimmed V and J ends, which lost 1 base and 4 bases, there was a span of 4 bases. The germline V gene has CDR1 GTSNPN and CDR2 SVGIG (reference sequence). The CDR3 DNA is TGTGCCTGGAGTGCCAGAGAGACCCAGTACTTC. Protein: CAWSARETQYF.

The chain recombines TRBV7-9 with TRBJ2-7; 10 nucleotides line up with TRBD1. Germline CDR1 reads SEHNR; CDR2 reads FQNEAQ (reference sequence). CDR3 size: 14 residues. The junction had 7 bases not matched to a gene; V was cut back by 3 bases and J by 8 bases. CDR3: CASSFGTGDPQQYF. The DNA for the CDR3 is TGTGCCAGCAGCTTCGGGACAGGGGACCCCCAGCAGTACTTC.

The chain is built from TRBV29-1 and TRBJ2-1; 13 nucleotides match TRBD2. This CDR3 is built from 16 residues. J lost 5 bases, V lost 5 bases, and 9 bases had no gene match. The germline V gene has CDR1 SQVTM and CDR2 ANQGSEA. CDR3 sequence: CSVKGLAGEDDNEQFF. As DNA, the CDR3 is TGCAGCGTTAAAGGACTAGCGGGGGAGGACGACAATGAGCAGTTCTTC.

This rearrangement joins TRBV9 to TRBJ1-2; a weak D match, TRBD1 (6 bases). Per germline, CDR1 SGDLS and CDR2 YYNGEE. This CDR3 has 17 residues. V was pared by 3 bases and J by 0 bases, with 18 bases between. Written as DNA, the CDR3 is TGTGCCAGCAGCGCGCTAACCGGGACACGCTCTAACTATGGCTACACCTTC. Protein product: CASSALTGTRSNYGYTF.

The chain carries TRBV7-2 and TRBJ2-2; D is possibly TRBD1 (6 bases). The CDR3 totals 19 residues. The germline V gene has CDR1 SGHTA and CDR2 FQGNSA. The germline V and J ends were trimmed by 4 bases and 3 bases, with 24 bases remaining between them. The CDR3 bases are TGTGCCAGCAGCTCCGATTTTCTGGGACACCCCGATCACACCGGGGAGCTGTTTTTT. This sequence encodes CASSSDFLGHPDHTGELFF.

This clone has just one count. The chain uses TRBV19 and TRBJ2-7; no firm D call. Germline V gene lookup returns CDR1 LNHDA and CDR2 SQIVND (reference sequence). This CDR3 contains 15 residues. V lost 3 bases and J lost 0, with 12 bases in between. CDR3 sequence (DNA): TGTGCCAGTAGTATCCCCCCCCCGGGCTCCTACGAGCAGTACTTC. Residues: CASSIPPPGSYEQYF.

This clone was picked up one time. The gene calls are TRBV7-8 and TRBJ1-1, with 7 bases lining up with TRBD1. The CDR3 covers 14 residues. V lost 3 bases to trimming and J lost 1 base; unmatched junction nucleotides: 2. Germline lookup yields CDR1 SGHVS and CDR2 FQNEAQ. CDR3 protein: CASSLYRGNTEAFF. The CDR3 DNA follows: TGTGCCAGCAGCTTGTACAGGGGGAACACTGAAGCTTTCTTT.

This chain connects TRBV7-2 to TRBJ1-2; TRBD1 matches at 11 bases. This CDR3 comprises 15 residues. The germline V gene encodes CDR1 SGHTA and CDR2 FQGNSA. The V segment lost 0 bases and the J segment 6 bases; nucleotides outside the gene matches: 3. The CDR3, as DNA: TGTGCCAGCAGCTTAGCCGGACAGGGGGCTGATGGCTACACCTTC. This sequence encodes CASSLAGQGADGYTF.

DNA for the CDR3: TGTGCCAGCAGTTATTCCTTGGGCTATAGCAATCAGCCCCAGCATTTT. Translating it yields CASSYSLGYSNQPQHF. The genes are TRBV6-2 or TRBV6-3 and TRBJ1-5; D is unclear. The germline V gene has CDR1 MNHEY and CDR2 SVGEGT. The V end was cut by 3 bases, the J end by 0 bases, with 12 bases between. There are 16 residues in the CDR3.

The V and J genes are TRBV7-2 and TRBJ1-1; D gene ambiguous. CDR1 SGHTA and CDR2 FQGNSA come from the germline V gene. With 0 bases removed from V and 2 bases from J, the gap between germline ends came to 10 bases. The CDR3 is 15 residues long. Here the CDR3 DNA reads TGTGCCAGCAGCTTAGCCCCCGCCGGTAACACTGAAGCTTTCTTT. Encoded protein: CASSLAPAGNTEAFF.